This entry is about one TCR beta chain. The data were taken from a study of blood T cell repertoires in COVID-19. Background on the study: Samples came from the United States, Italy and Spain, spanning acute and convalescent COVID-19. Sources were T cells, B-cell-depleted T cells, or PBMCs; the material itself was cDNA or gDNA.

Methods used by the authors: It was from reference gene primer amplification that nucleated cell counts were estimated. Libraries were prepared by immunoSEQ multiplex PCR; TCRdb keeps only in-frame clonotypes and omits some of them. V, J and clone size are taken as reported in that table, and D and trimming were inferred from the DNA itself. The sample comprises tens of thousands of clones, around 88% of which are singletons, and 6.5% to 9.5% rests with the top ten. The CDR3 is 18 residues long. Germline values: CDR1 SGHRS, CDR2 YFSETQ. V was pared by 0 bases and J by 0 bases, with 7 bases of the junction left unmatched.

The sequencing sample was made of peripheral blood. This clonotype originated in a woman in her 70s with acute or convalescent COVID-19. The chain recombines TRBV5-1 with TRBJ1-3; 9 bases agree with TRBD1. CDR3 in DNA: TGCGCCAGCAGCTTGGAACCACAGGGGGCAAACTCTGGAAACACCATATATTTT. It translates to CASSLEPQGANSGNTIYF.